This T cell receptor (beta chain) was sequenced during a study of cytomegalovirus exposure and HLA in healthy donors. General study findings and limits: Reports showed the classifier diagnosing cytomegalovirus status with high specificity and sensitivity. Many donors shared some public TCRs, even though most TCR sequences were rare. Among the CMV-associated chains, a few were confirmed in vitro as specific for CMV antigens.

Germline V gene sequence: CDR1 SGHTA, CDR2 FQGTGA. The length of the CDR3 is 14 residues. V was pared by 3 bases and J by 6 bases, with 11 bases between. Assay: immunoSEQ multiplex PCR; the TCRdb copy retains only in-frame clones and omits some. The sample has under 100,000 clones, about 96% seen once. As to this clone: Its antigen remains unknown.

This TCR was recovered from a young man in good health and CMV-seronegative. This sequence joins TRBV7-3 and TRBJ2-2; a possible D gene is TRBD2 (6 bases). Material for sequencing was PBMCs. The CDR3: CASSLFREAGELFF. Written as DNA, the CDR3 is TGTGCCAGCAGCTTGTTCAGGGAGGCCGGGGAGCTGTTTTTT. Full variable domain (missing parts from reference TRBV7-3 and TRBJ2-2): GAGVSQTPSNKVTEKGKYVELRCDPISGHTALYWYRQSLGQGPEFLIYFQGTGAADDSGLPNDRFFAVRPEGSVSTLKIQRTERGDSAVYLCASSLFREAGELFFGEGSRLTVL.